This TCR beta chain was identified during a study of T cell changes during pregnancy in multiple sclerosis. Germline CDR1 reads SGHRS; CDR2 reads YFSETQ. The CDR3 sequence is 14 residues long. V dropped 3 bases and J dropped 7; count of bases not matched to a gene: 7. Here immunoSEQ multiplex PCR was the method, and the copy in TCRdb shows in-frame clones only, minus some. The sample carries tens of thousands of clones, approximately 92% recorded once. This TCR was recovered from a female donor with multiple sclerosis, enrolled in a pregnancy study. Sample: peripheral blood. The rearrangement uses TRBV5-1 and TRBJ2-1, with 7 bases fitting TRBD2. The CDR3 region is CASSSGLSNNEQFF. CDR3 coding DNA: TGCGCCAGCAGCTCGGGACTAAGCAATAATGAGCAGTTCTTC.